This T cell receptor (beta chain) was captured in a study of CD8 T cells in ankylosing spondylitis. V lost 7 bases and J 2 bases, leaving 15 bases between the germline ends. The germline gives CDR1 MNHNS, CDR2 SASEGT. The CDR3 has 15 amino acids. In regard to this clonotype: Its antigen is unknown.

In making TCR beta libraries, quantitative 5'-RACE with molecular barcodes was used. TCRdb reprocessed the 5' RACE reads with MiXCR, giving one entry per CDR3 protein. The table lists approximately 150,000 distinct CDR3 sequences, under 45% of them singletons. Notes on the study in general: A CD8+ phenotype characterized the disease-linked clones, which were relatively rare in peripheral blood. Significantly higher representation of disease-linked clones was reported for matched ankylosing spondylitis synovial fluid.

The chain is built from TRBV6-1 and TRBJ1-5; D unresolved. Source material: synovial fluid, either unsorted or a sorted T cell fraction (not recorded which). The receptor was derived from a male donor with ankylosing spondylitis. The DNA of the CDR3 is TGTGCCAGCACTATAATTTGGGTGGGCAATCAGCCCCAGCATTTT. Encoded protein: CASTIIWVGNQPQHF.